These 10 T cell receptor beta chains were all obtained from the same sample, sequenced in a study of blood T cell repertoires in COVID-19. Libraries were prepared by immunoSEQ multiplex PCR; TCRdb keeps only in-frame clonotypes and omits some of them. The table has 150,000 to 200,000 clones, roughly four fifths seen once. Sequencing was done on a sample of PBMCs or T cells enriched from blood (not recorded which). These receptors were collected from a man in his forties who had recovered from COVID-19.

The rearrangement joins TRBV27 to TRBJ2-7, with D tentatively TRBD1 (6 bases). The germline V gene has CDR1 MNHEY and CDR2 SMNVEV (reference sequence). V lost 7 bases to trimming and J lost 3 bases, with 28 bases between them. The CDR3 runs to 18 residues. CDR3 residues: CASILDSATKTTIYEQYV. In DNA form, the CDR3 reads TGTGCCAGCATCCTGGACAGCGCAACAAAAACTACTATCTACGAGCAGTACGTC.

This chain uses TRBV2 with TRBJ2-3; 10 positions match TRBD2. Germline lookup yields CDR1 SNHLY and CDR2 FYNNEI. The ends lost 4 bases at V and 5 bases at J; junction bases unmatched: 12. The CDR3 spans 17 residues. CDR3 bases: TGTGCCAGCAGTGCTAGGGCTAGCGGGAGTTTAAGAGATACGCAGTATTTT. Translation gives CASSARASGSLRDTQYF.

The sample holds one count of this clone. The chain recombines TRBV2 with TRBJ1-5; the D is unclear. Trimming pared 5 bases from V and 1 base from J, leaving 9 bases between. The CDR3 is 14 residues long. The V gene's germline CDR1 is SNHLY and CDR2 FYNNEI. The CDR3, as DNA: TGTGCCAGCAGTCCCTTACTGAGCAATCAGCCCCAGCATTTT. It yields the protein CASSPLLSNQPQHF. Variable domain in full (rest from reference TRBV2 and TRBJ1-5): EPEVTQTPSHQVTQMGQEVILRCVPISNHLYFYWYRQILGQKVEFLVSFYNNEISEKSEIFDDQFSVERPDGSNFTLKIRSTKLEDSAMYFCASSPLLSNQPQHFGDGTRLSIL.

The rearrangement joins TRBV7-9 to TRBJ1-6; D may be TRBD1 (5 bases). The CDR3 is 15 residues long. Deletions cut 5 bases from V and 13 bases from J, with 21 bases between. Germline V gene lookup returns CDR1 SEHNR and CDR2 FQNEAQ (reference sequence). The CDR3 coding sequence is TGTGCCAGCAGCCTGGAGGGACGGAATTTTGCCCCCCTCCACTTT. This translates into CASSLEGRNFAPLHF.

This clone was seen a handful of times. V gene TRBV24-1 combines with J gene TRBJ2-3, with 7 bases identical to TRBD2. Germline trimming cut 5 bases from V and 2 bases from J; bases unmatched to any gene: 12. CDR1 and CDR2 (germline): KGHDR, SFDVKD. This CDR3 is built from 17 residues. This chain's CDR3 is CATSGPPNGRLTDTQYF. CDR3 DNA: TGTGCCACCAGTGGCCCCCCGAACGGGAGGCTCACAGATACGCAGTATTTT.

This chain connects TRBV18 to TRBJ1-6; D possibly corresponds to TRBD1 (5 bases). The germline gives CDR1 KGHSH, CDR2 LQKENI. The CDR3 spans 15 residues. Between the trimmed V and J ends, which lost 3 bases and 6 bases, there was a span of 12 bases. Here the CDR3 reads CASSPRQNFNSPLHF. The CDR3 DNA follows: TGTGCCAGCTCACCTCGACAGAACTTTAATTCACCCCTCCACTTT.

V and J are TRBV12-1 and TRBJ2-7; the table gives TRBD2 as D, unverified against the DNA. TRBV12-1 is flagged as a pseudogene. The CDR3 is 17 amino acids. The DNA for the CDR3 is TGTGCCAGCAGCTTTGCGCAGGAGCGGAGGAGCTCCTACGAGCAGTACGTC. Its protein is CASSFAQERRSSYEQYV.

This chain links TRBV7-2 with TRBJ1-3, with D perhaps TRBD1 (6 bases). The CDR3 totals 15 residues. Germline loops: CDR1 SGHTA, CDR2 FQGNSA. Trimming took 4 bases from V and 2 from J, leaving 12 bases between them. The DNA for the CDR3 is TGTGCCAGCAGCTCAGACGACAGGACTGGAAACACCATATATTTT. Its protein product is CASSSDDRTGNTIYF.

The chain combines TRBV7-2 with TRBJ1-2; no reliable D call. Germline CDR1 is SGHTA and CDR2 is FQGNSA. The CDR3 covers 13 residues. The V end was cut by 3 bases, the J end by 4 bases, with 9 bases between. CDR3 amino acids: CASSLEKIYGYTF. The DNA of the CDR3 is TGTGCCAGCAGCTTGGAGAAAATCTATGGCTACACCTTC.

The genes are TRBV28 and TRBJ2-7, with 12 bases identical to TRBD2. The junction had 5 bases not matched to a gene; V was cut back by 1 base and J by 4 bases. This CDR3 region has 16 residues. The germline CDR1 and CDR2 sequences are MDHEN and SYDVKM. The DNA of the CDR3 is TGTGCCAGCAGTTTATATTCTAGCGGGAGGGGATACGAGCAGTACTTC. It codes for CASSLYSSGRGYEQYF. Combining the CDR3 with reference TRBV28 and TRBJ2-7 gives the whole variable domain DVKVTQSSRYLVKRTGEKVFLECVQDMDHENMFWYRQDPGLGLRLIYFSYDVKMKEKGDIPEGYSVSREKKERFSLILESASTNQTSMYLCASSLYSSGRGYEQYFGPGTRLTVT.